This is a list of T cell receptor beta chains from one sample in a study of T cells in Graves' hyperthyroidism and ophthalmopathy. TCRdb analysed the multiplex PCR reads with MiXCR anew, one entry per CDR3 protein. This sample has almost 500,000 distinct CDR3 sequences, with about 22% found just once. Sequencing was done on a sample of blood. All receptors come from a woman between 65 and 79 years old with Graves' ophthalmopathy. The CDR3 runs from the conserved cysteine through the conserved F or W. The D gene is left open where the match is weak. Clone size appears in some rows only: once, few, many, or a class for an expanded clone.

j_call,v_call,clone_size,cdr3_length,d_call,cdr3_nt,cdr3_aa
TRBJ1-5,TRBV12-3/TRBV12-4,many,12,.,TGTGCCAGCAGTTTGTTGGATCAGCCCCAGCATTTT,CASSLLDQPQHF
TRBJ1-2,TRBV28,many,15,TRBD1,TGTGCCAGCGACTCCGGGACAGGGGGGAGGAATGGCTACACCTTC,CASDSGTGGRNGYTF
TRBJ2-3,TRBV3-1,many,16,.,TGTGCCAGCAGCCACCGCGGAGGGATCGCGTTAGGTACGCAGTATTTT,CASSHRGGIALGTQYF
TRBJ2-5,TRBV12-3/TRBV12-4,many,14,.,TGTGCCAGCAGTGGCAGGGGGAGGTGGGAGACCCAGTACTTC,CASSGRGRWETQYF
TRBJ1-5,TRBV6-2/TRBV6-3,.,15,.,TGTGCCAGCCGAGACTATTTTCCTGGCAATCAGCCCCAGCATTTT,CASRDYFPGNQPQHF
TRBJ1-1,TRBV29-1,.,12,.,TGCAGCACTCGGGACACCTACACTGAAGCTTTCTTT,CSTRDTYTEAFF
TRBJ2-7,TRBV28,many,15,TRBD1,TGTGCCAGCAGCCTCCTCGGACAGGGGAGCTACGAGCAGTACTTC,CASSLLGQGSYEQYF
TRBJ2-1,TRBV6-1,few,14,.,TGTGCCAGCAGAACCGCGAGCGGGACAAATGAGCAGTTCTTC,CASRTASGTNEQFF
TRBJ1-1,TRBV19,few,15,.,TGTGCCAGTAGTGGACGCGGGACGGCAAACACTGAAGCTTTCTTT,CASSGRGTANTEAFF
TRBJ2-7,TRBV18,few,15,.,TGTGCCAGCTCACCGAGCCAGGTTCGCTCCTACGAGCAGTACTTC,CASSPSQVRSYEQYF
TRBJ2-3,TRBV5-1,few,17,TRBD1,TGCGCCAGCAGCCCCGGACAGGGGGCATCGTTTACAGATACGCAGTATTTT,CASSPGQGASFTDTQYF
TRBJ2-2,TRBV7-9,.,14,.,TGTGCCAGCAGCTCGACAGGTTCCACCGGGGAGCTGTTTTTT,CASSSTGSTGELFF
TRBJ2-1,TRBV12-3/TRBV12-4,.,14,TRBD2,TGTGCCAGCAGAAATAGCGGGCGCCAGCATGAGCAGCTCTTC,CASRNSGRQHEQLF
TRBJ2-1,TRBV19,.,16,.,TGTGCCAGTAGTATAGGCGCGACTAGGCCGCTGGGTGAGCAGTTCTTC,CASSIGATRPLGEQFF
TRBJ1-5,TRBV5-1,few,15,TRBD1,TGCGCCAGCAGCTTGGAGGGTGACAGGGCTCAGCCCCAGCATTTT,CASSLEGDRAQPQHF
TRBJ2-5,TRBV20-1,.,15,TRBD2,TGCAGTGCTTCTCCCTTGGGGCGGGAGATGGAGACCCAGTACTTC,CSASPLGREMETQYF
TRBJ2-2,TRBV7-3,few,14,.,TGTGCCAGCAGACAGGCACGCTCCACCGGGGAGCTGTTTTTT,CASRQARSTGELFF
TRBJ2-1,TRBV20-1,.,14,.,TGCAGTGCTAGTGGACAGCACTCCTACAATGAGCAGTTCTTC,CSASGQHSYNEQFF
TRBJ2-1,TRBV28,few,15,.,TGTGCCAGCAGTTCCATTTCTAGCTCCTACAATGAGCAGTTCTTC,CASSSISSSYNEQFF
TRBJ2-5,TRBV20-1,few,16,TRBD2,TGCAGTGCTAGCCAATTGACTAGCGGGAGTCGTGAGACCCAGTACTTC,CSASQLTSGSRETQYF
TRBJ2-2,TRBV28,few,14,.,TGTGCCACCAGCAGGACATATAACACCGGGGAGCTGTTTTTT,CATSRTYNTGELFF
TRBJ2-3,TRBV29-1,.,14,.,TGCAGCGTTCCCCCGGGACCGACTTCAGATACGCAGTATTTT,CSVPPGPTSDTQYF
TRBJ1-2,TRBV24-1,many,18,.,TGTGCCACCAGTGATTTGCTAATCCTTCCGGGACCTGCTGGTGGCTACACCTTC,CATSDLLILPGPAGGYTF
TRBJ1-2,TRBV2,few,13,TRBD1,TGTGCCAGCAGGGGGGACAGTATTTATGGCTACACCTTC,CASRGDSIYGYTF
TRBJ2-1,TRBV5-1,few,17,TRBD2,TGCGCCAGCAGCTTGCAGACTAGCGGGAGGGGATACAATGAGCAGTTCTTC,CASSLQTSGRGYNEQFF
TRBJ1-1,TRBV5-6,many,14,.,TGTGCCAGCAGCTTTTGGACAGATGAAACTGAAGCTTTCTTT,CASSFWTDETEAFF
TRBJ1-2,TRBV28,few,14,.,TGTGCCAGCAGTTTACCGGGACGCGGGTTTGGCTACACCTTC,CASSLPGRGFGYTF
TRBJ1-3,TRBV30,few,15,.,TGTGCCGTAAGCACGGATTTGTACTCTGGAAACACCATATATTTT,CAVSTDLYSGNTIYF
TRBJ2-5,TRBV7-3,few,15,.,TGTGCCAGCAGCCGTGGGAGGGGGAGTCAAGAGACCCAGTACTTC,CASSRGRGSQETQYF
TRBJ2-5,TRBV11-2,.,13,TRBD2,TGTGCCAGCAGCCAGGGACTACAAGAGGCCCAGTACTTC,CASSQGLQEAQYF
TRBJ2-5,TRBV2,.,16,.,TGTGCCAGCAGTGAGGCCGCAGGGGGAGGGGGGAAGACCCAGTACTTC,CASSEAAGGGGKTQYF
TRBJ1-5,TRBV5-1,.,15,.,TGCGCCAGCAGCTTGGGAGTAGGTGGCAATCAGCCCCAGCATTTT,CASSLGVGGNQPQHF
TRBJ1-1,TRBV19,few,14,.,TGTGCCAGTACCAAGGGGTACAGGAACACTGAAGCTTTCTTT,CASTKGYRNTEAFF
TRBJ1-5,TRBV6-5,.,14,.,TGTGCCAGCAGTTACTCGGCATTCCGTCAGCCCCAGCATTTT,CASSYSAFRQPQHF
TRBJ1-6,TRBV3-1,few,15,.,TGTGCCAGCAGCCAAGAACGTATGCCAAATTCACCCCTCCACTTT,CASSQERMPNSPLHF
TRBJ2-7,TRBV28,.,16,.,TGTGCCAGCAGTCCCTGGGGGGAGGGGGCGTCGTACGAGCAGTACTTC,CASSPWGEGASYEQYF
TRBJ2-1,TRBV12-3/TRBV12-4,few,15,.,TGTGCCAGCAGTTTGAAAATAGCGATTCACAATGAGCAGTTCTTC,CASSLKIAIHNEQFF